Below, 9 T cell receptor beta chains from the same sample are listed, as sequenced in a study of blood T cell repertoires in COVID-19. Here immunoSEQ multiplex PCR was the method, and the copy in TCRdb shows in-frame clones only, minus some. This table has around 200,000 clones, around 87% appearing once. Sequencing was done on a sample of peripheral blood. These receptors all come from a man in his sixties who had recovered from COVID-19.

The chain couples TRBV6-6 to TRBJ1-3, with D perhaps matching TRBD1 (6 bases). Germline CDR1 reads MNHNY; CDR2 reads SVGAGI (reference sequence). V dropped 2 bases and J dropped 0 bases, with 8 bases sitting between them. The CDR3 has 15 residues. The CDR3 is CASSYQGSSGNTIYF. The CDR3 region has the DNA TGTGCCAGCAGTTACCAGGGGAGCTCTGGAAACACCATATATTTT.

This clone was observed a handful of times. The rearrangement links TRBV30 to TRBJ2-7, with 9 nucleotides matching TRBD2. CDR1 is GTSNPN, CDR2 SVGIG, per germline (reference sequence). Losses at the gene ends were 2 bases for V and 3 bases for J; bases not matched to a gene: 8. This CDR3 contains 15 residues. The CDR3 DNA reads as TGTGCCTGGAGTCCACCGGGACTAGCTAACTACGAGCAGTACTTC. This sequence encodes CAWSPPGLANYEQYF.

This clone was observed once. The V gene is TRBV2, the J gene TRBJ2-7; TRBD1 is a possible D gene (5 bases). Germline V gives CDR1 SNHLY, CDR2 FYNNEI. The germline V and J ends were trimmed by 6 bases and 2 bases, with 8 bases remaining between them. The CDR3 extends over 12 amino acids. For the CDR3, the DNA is TGTGCCAGCAGGTCGGACACCTACGAGCAGTACTTC. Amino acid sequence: CASRSDTYEQYF.

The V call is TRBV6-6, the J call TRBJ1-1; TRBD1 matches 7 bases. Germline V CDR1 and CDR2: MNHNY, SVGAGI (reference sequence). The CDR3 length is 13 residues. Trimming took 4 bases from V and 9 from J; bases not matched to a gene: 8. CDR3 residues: CASSSHDREQAFF. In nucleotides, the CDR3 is TGTGCCAGCAGTTCCCACGACAGGGAGCAAGCTTTCTTT.

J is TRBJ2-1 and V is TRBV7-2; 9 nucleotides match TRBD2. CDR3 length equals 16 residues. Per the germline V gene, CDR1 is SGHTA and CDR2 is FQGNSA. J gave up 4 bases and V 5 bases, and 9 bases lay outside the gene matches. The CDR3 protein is CASSPGGSGGYNEQFF. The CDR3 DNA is TGTGCCAGCAGCCCGGGGGGTAGCGGGGGATACAATGAGCAGTTCTTC.

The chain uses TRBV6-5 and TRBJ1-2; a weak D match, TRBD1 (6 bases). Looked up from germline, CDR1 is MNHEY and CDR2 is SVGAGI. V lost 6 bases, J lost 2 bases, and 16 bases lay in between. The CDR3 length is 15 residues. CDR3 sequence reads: CASSRAPQGNYGYTF. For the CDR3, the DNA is TGTGCCAGCAGCAGAGCCCCACAGGGAAACTATGGCTACACCTTC.

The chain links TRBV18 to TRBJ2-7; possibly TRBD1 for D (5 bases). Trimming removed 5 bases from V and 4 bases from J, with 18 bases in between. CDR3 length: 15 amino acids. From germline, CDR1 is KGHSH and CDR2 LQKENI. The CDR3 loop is CASSDSLTGKYEQYF. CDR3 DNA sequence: TGTGCCAGCTCAGACTCTCTTACAGGAAAATACGAGCAGTACTTC.

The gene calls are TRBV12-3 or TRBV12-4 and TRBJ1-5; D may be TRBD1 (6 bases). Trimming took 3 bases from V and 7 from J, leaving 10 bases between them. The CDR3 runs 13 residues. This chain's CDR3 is CASSFSGDQPQHF. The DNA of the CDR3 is TGTGCCAGCAGTTTCTCAGGGGACCAGCCCCAGCATTTT.

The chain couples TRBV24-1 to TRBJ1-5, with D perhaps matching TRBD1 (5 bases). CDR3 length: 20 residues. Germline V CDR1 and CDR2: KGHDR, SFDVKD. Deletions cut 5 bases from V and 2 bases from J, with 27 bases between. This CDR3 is CATSVTGTIVAVRGNQPQHF. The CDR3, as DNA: TGTGCCACCAGTGTAACCGGGACTATAGTTGCTGTTAGGGGCAATCAGCCCCAGCATTTT.